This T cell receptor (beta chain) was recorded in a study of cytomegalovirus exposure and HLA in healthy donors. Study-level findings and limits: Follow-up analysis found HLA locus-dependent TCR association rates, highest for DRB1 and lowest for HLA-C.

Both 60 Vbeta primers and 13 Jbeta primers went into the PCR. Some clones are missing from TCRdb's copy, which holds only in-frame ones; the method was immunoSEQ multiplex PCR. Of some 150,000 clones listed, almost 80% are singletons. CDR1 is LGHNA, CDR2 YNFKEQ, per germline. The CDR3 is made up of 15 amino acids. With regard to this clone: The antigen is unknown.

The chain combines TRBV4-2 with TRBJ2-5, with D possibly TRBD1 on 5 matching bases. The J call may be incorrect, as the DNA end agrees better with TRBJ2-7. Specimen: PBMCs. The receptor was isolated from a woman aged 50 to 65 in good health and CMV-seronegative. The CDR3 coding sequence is TGTGCCAGCAGCCAAGTGCAGGGATCAGCCTACGAGCAGTACTTC. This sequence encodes CASSQVQGSAYEQYF.